One and the same sample provided the 27 T cell receptor beta chains below, sequenced in a study of neurological immune-mediated disorders. TCRdb redid the calling of the 5' RACE reads with MiXCR, one entry per CDR3 protein. This sample has tens of thousands of distinct CDR3 sequences, with about 9.4% found just once. The specimen sequenced was PBMCs. These receptors were obtained from a man aged 35 to 55 in good health.

This clonotype was detected many times. This chain links TRBV5-1 with TRBJ2-7, with 12 bases aligning to TRBD2. The CDR3 sequence is 16 residues long. The germline gives CDR1 SGHRS, CDR2 YFSETQ. V shed 2 bases and J 1 base; nucleotides not matched to a gene: 4. CDR3 nucleotide sequence: TGCGCCAGCAGCTTCTTCGGGACTAGCGGGTCCTACGAGCAGTACTTC. Protein sequence: CASSFFGTSGSYEQYF.

This clonotype was detected many times. This chain connects TRBV7-2 to TRBJ1-1; 7 nucleotides agree with TRBD1. The CDR3 length is 15 residues. The trim removed 3 bases at V and 1 base at J, leaving 5 bases unmatched. Germline values: CDR1 SGHTA, CDR2 FQGNSA. The CDR3 DNA sequence: TGTGCCAGCAGCTTTCGACAGGGCCAGAACACTGAAGCTTTCTTT. It yields the protein CASSFRQGQNTEAFF.

In DNA form, the CDR3 reads TGTGCCAGCAGTAAACATCCCGGCGGATCCTACGAGCAGTACTTC. Amino acid sequence: CASSKHPGGSYEQYF. The chain carries TRBV6-2 or TRBV6-3 and TRBJ2-7; no firm D call. V was trimmed by 5 bases and J by 1 base, leaving 15 bases between them. This CDR3 comprises 15 residues. Germline loops: CDR1 MNHEY, CDR2 SVGEGT.

This clonotype was recorded at least ten times. The gene calls are TRBV12-3 or TRBV12-4 and TRBJ1-2, with D possibly TRBD1 on 6 matching bases. The ends were cut back, 4 bases at V and 6 bases at J, with 15 bases in the middle. The CDR3 extends over 14 amino acids. This CDR3 is CASSSLGTRDGYTF. The CDR3 DNA is TGTGCCAGCAGTTCCCTGGGGACAAGGGATGGCTACACCTTC.

This clonotype was observed a handful of times. The J gene is TRBJ2-5, the V gene TRBV29-1; possibly TRBD1 for D (5 bases). The CDR3 totals 14 residues. Deletions cut 7 bases from V and 2 bases from J, with 17 bases between. Germline V gene data show CDR1 as SQVTM and CDR2 as ANQGSEA. The chain's CDR3 is CSAGLAGLQETQYF. CDR3 sequence (DNA): TGCAGCGCTGGGCTGGCAGGGCTTCAAGAGACCCAGTACTTC. The complete variable domain, with remaining parts taken from reference TRBV29-1 and TRBJ2-5, reads SAVISQKPSRDICQRGTSLTIQCQVDSQVTMMFWYRQQPGQSLTLIATANQGSEATYESGFVIDKFPISRPNLTFSTLTVSNMSPEDSSIYLCSAGLAGLQETQYFGPGTRLLVL.

This clonotype has a count of ten or more. The chain employs TRBV14 and TRBJ2-1; D not certain. Germline V gene data show CDR1 as SGHDN and CDR2 as FVKESK. Trimming left V 4 bases short and J 12 bases short, with 10 bases between. CDR3 length equals 11 residues. The DNA for the CDR3 is TGTGCCAGCAGCCTTGGGCCAAGGCAGTTCTTC. This encodes CASSLGPRQFF.

This clonotype was detected many times. The chain links TRBV12-3 or TRBV12-4 to TRBJ2-2; D is perhaps TRBD1 (7 bases). Trimming left V 7 bases short and J 4 bases short, with 16 bases between. The CDR3 sequence is 15 residues long. DNA for the CDR3: TGTGCCAGCACCTTCTATCAGGGGGGCACCGGGGAGCTGTTTTTT. The encoded protein is CASTFYQGGTGELFF.

This clonotype was detected ten times or more. The CDR3 region has the DNA TGTGCCAGCAGCGTAGGGGTAGCGGGGCCCACAGATACGCAGTATTTT. As protein: CASSVGVAGPTDTQYF. The V call is TRBV9, the J call TRBJ2-3; 8 bases agree with TRBD2. The CDR3 totals 16 residues. Germline CDR1 reads SGDLS; CDR2 reads YYNGEE. With 0 bases clipped from V and 2 bases from J, the junction kept 5 bases outside the gene matches.

This clonotype was counted ten times or more. The chain carries TRBV2 and TRBJ2-5; no clear D gene. CDR3 size: 13 residues. V gave up 3 bases and J gave up 4 bases, with 9 bases separating them. Germline CDR1 SNHLY, CDR2 FYNNEI. This chain's CDR3 is CASSDGVRETQYF. The DNA of the CDR3 is TGTGCCAGCAGTGATGGGGTGAGAGAGACCCAGTACTTC.

This clonotype was seen repeatedly, ten times or more. J is TRBJ2-3 and V is TRBV10-3; tentatively, D is TRBD2 (6 bases). Germline V gene data show CDR1 as ENHRY and CDR2 as SYGVKD. This CDR3 spans 14 amino acids. V was shortened by 8 bases and J by 0 bases, with 12 bases between the two germline ends. The CDR3 spells CAIGIAASTDTQYF. CDR3 DNA: TGTGCCATCGGAATAGCGGCTAGCACAGATACGCAGTATTTT.

This clonotype was observed many times. CDR3 loop: CASSPRTASNTGELFF. CDR3 DNA: TGTGCCAGCAGTCCCAGGACAGCGTCGAACACCGGGGAGCTGTTTTTT. The chain joins TRBV12-3 or TRBV12-4 to TRBJ2-2, with D tentatively TRBD1 (6 bases). Trimming pared 5 bases from V and 0 bases from J, leaving 13 bases between. The CDR3 is 16 amino acids.

This clonotype was detected ten times or more. The J gene is TRBJ2-1, the V gene TRBV5-1; TRBD2 matches at 8 bases. CDR3 length: 18 residues. The trim removed 1 base at V and 1 base at J, leaving 10 bases unmatched. Looked up from germline, CDR1 is SGHRS and CDR2 is YFSETQ. In DNA form, the CDR3 reads TGCGCCAGCAGCTTGCGGGCCGGGGGGGGCCATTCCTACAATGAGCAGTTCTTC. As protein: CASSLRAGGGHSYNEQFF.

This clonotype was counted at least ten times. This rearrangement joins TRBV5-1 to TRBJ1-1; 7 bases match TRBD1. Trimming cost V 0 bases and J 9 bases; bases outside gene matches: 11. Per germline, CDR1 SGHRS and CDR2 YFSETQ. The CDR3 totals 15 residues. The CDR3 loop reads CASSLGGGQKKKAFF. CDR3 sequence (DNA): TGCGCCAGCAGCTTGGGTGGGGGACAGAAAAAGAAAGCTTTCTTT.

Concerning this clonotype itself: A much larger clone sits a single nucleotide away, making a read error possible. The V and J genes are TRBV27 and TRBJ2-7, with 8 nucleotides matching TRBD1. Trimming took 8 bases from V and 4 from J; bases not matched to a gene: 13. CDR3 length: 15 residues. Germline V gives CDR1 MNHEY, CDR2 SMNVEV (reference sequence). This CDR3 is CASPPRDRGDYEQYF. The CDR3, as DNA: TGTGCCAGCCCCCCCAGAGACAGGGGCGATTACGAGCAGTACTTC.

This clonotype appeared many times. V is TRBV7-9 and J is TRBJ2-5, with 13 nucleotides matching TRBD2. This CDR3 has 18 amino acids. Germline values: CDR1 SEHNR, CDR2 FQNEAQ (reference sequence). V was clipped by 3 bases and J by 5 bases; unmatched bases: 12. The CDR3: CASSFTTSGGLTKETQYF. In DNA, the CDR3 is TGTGCCAGCAGCTTCACGACTAGCGGGGGGCTCACAAAGGAGACCCAGTACTTC. Supplemented by reference TRBV7-9 and TRBJ2-5, the full variable domain reads DTGVSQNPRHKITKRGQNVTFRCDPISEHNRLYWYRQTLGQGPEFLTYFQNEAQLEKSRLLSDRFSAERPKGSFSTLEIQRTEQGDSAMYLCASSFTTSGGLTKETQYFGPGTRLLVL.

This clonotype was seen repeatedly, ten times or more. The chain joins TRBV29-1 to TRBJ2-1; 10 bases are a match to TRBD2. Trimming at V came to 7 bases and at J to 1 base, leaving 4 bases not matched to a gene. Germline loops: CDR1 SQVTM, CDR2 ANQGSEA. This CDR3 contains 14 residues. The CDR3 loop reads CSAISGRSYNEQFF. In nucleotides, the CDR3 is TGCAGCGCAATTAGCGGGAGGTCCTACAATGAGCAGTTCTTC.

This clonotype was recorded many times. CDR3 sequence reads: CASSLEAALTDTQYF. Written as DNA, the CDR3 is TGCGCCAGCAGCTTGGAAGCGGCTCTCACAGATACGCAGTATTTT. This chain uses TRBV5-1 with TRBJ2-3, with D perhaps matching TRBD2 (5 bases). V was trimmed by 0 bases and J by 2 bases, leaving 10 bases between them. Germline V gene data show CDR1 as SGHRS and CDR2 as YFSETQ. The CDR3 length is 15 residues. Using reference TRBV5-1 and TRBJ2-3 for the parts outside the CDR3, the full variable domain is KAGVTQTPRYLIKTRGQQVTLSCSPISGHRSVSWYQQTPGQGLQFLFEYFSETQRNKGNFPGRFSGRQFSNSRSEMNVSTLELGDSALYLCASSLEAALTDTQYFGPGTRLTVL.

In this sample, this clonotype turned up many times. The chain recombines TRBV5-1 with TRBJ2-1, with 7 positions matching TRBD2. There are 13 residues in the CDR3. Germline CDR1 and CDR2: SGHRS and YFSETQ. V lost 3 bases and J lost 5; bases outside the gene matches: 2. Here the CDR3 reads CASSSLADNEQFF. In DNA form, the CDR3 reads TGCGCCAGCAGCTCGCTAGCGGACAATGAGCAGTTCTTC. The complete variable domain, with remaining parts taken from reference TRBV5-1 and TRBJ2-1, reads KAGVTQTPRYLIKTRGQQVTLSCSPISGHRSVSWYQQTPGQGLQFLFEYFSETQRNKGNFPGRFSGRQFSNSRSEMNVSTLELGDSALYLCASSSLADNEQFFGPGTRLTVL.

This clonotype was seen repeatedly, ten times or more. This sequence joins TRBV14 and TRBJ2-7; D unclear. The CDR3 is 12 amino acids. CDR1 is SGHDN, CDR2 FVKESK, per germline. V was clipped by 3 bases and J by 4 bases, with 7 bases between them. The DNA of the CDR3 is TGTGCCAGCAGCCAGGGCGTATACGAGCAGTACTTC. Translated: CASSQGVYEQYF.

This clonotype was seen many times. The chain carries TRBV12-3 or TRBV12-4 and TRBJ2-5, with 11 bases aligning to TRBD2. The CDR3 contains 18 residues. Trimming at V came to 8 bases and at J to 1 base, leaving 15 bases not matched to a gene. CDR3: CASAPVIAGGLGQETQYF. In DNA form, the CDR3 reads TGTGCCAGCGCCCCCGTGATAGCGGGAGGGTTGGGCCAAGAGACCCAGTACTTC.

A few counts support this clonotype. The chain employs TRBV6-6 and TRBJ2-6; D gene unclear. Looked up from germline, CDR1 is MNHNY and CDR2 is SVGAGI (reference sequence). CDR3 size: 15 residues. Trimming pared 0 bases from V and 1 base from J, leaving 4 bases between. As DNA, the CDR3 is TGTGCCAGCAGTTACTCATGGTCTGGGGCCAACGTCCTGACTTTC. Amino acid sequence: CASSYSWSGANVLTF.

The chain carries TRBV20-1 and TRBJ1-2, with a weak D call TRBD1 (6 bases). The V end lost 1 base, the J end lost 8 bases, and 20 bases lay between the germline ends. This CDR3 is built from 15 residues. CDR1 and CDR2 from the germline V gene are DFQATT and SNEGSKA (reference sequence). The CDR3 DNA reads as TGCAGTGCTAGAGGGGACCCCAACAGGGTTCGGGGCTACACCTTC. It yields the protein CSARGDPNRVRGYTF.

This clonotype was found many times. The chain joins TRBV6-2 or TRBV6-3 to TRBJ2-3, with D perhaps matching TRBD1 or TRBD2 (7 bases each). V lost 8 bases and J lost 5, with 23 bases in between. CDR3 size: 16 residues. Germline loops: CDR1 MNHEY, CDR2 SVGEGT. CDR3 sequence reads: CASGAGGTDLEDTQYF. CDR3 coding DNA: TGTGCCAGCGGAGCCGGGGGGACAGATTTGGAAGATACGCAGTATTTT.

The J gene is TRBJ2-1, the V gene TRBV12-3 or TRBV12-4; D unclear. V lost 3 bases, J lost 7 bases, and 7 bases lay in between. This CDR3 has 12 amino acids. The CDR3 region is CASSFTVNEQFF. CDR3 bases: TGTGCCAGCAGTTTTACAGTAAATGAGCAGTTCTTC.

This clonotype was recorded at least ten times. The V and J genes are TRBV5-1 and TRBJ2-3; 8 bases match TRBD1. The CDR3 sequence is 17 residues long. The V and J ends lost 4 bases and 0 bases, in that order; junction bases with no gene match: 10. In germline, CDR1 is SGHRS, CDR2 YFSETQ. CDR3 in DNA: TGCGCCAGCAGCCCATCCCAGGGGGCGACTAGCACAGATACGCAGTATTTT. Its protein is CASSPSQGATSTDTQYF.

This clonotype was detected ten times or more. The chain recombines TRBV12-3 or TRBV12-4 with TRBJ2-5; 12 bases are shared with TRBD1. The CDR3 spans 15 residues. Trimming removed 6 bases from V and 5 bases from J; junction bases left unmatched: 7. The CDR3 sequence: CASRPGQGARETQYF. In nucleotides, the CDR3 is TGTGCCAGCAGGCCGGGACAGGGGGCTCGGGAGACCCAGTACTTC.

This clonotype was detected once. The V call is TRBV29-1, the J call TRBJ2-1, with 7 bases fitting TRBD1. Germline assignment: CDR1 SQVTM and CDR2 ANQGSEA. The V gene end was trimmed by 6 bases and the J gene end by 9 bases; junction bases not matched to a gene: 11. This CDR3 has 13 residues. The CDR3 protein is CSVGGTVATEQFF. In DNA form, the CDR3 reads TGCAGCGTCGGTGGGACAGTGGCAACTGAGCAGTTCTTC.